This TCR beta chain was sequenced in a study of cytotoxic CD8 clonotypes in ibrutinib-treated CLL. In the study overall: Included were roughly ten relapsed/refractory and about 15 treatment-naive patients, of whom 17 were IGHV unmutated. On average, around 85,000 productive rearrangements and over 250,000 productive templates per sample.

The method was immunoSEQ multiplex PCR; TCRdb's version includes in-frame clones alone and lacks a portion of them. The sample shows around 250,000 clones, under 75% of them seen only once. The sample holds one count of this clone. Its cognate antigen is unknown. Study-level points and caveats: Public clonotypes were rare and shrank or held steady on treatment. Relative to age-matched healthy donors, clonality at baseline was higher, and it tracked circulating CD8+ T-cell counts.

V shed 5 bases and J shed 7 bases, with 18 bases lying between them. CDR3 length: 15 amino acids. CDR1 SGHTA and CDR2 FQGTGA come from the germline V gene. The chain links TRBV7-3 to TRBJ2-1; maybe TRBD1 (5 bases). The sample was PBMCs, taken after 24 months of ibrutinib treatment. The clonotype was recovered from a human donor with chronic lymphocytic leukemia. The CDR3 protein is CASSPGRAGLNEQFF. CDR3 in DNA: TGTGCCAGCAGCCCAGGAAGGGCAGGGTTAAATGAGCAGTTCTTC.